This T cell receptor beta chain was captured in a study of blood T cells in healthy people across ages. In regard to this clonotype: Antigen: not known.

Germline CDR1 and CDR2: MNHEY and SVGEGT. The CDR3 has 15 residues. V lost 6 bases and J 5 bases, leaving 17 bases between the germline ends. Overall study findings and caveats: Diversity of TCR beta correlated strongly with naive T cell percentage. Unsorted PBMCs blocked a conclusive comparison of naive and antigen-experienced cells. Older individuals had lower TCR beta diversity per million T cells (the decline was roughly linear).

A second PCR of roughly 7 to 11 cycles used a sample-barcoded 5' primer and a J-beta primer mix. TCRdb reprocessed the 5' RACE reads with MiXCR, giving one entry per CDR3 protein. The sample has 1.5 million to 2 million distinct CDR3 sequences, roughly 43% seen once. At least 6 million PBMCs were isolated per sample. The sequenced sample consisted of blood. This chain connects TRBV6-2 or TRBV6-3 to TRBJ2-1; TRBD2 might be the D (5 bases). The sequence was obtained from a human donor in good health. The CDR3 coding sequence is TGTGCCAGCAGACGTCAGGCACTCGGGGACAATGAGCAGTTCTTC. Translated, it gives CASRRQALGDNEQFF.